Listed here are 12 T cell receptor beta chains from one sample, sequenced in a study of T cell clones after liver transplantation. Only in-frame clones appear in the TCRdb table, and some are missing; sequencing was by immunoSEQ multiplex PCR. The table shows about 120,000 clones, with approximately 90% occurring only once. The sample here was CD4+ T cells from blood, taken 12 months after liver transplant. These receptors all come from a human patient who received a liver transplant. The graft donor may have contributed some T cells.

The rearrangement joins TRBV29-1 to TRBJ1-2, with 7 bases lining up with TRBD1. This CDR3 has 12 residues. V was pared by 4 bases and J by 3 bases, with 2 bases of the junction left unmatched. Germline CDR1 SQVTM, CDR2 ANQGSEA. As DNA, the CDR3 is TGCAGCGTTGTCGGACAGGACTATGGCTACACCTTC. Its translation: CSVVGQDYGYTF. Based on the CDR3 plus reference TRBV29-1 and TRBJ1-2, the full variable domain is SAVISQKPSRDICQRGTSLTIQCQVDSQVTMMFWYRQQPGQSLTLIATANQGSEATYESGFVIDKFPISRPNLTFSTLTVSNMSPEDSSIYLCSVVGQDYGYTFGSGTRLTVV.

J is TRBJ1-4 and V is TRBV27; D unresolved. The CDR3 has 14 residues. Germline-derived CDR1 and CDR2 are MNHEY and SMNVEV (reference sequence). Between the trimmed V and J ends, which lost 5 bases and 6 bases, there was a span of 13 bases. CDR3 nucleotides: TGTGCCAGCAGTGACCGTTGGGGTGATGAAAAACTGTTTTTT. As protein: CASSDRWGDEKLFF.

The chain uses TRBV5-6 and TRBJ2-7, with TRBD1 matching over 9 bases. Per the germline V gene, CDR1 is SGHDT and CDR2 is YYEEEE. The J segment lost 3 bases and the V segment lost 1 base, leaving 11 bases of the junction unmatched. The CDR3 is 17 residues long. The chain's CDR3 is CASSLISLRDRDYEQYF. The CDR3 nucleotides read TGTGCCAGCAGCTTGATATCCCTCCGGGACAGGGACTACGAGCAGTACTTC.

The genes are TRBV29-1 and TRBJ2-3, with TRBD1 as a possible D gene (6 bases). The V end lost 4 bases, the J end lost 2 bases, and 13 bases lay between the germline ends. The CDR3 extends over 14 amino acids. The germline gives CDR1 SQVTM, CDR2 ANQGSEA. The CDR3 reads CSVGPRTATDTQYF. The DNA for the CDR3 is TGCAGCGTTGGCCCTCGGACAGCCACAGATACGCAGTATTTT.

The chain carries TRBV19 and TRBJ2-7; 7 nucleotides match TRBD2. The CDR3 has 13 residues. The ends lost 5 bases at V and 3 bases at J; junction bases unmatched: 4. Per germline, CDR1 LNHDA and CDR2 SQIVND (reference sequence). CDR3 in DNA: TGTGCCAGTAGTTGGCTAGCGGACTACGAGCAGTACTTC. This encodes CASSWLADYEQYF.

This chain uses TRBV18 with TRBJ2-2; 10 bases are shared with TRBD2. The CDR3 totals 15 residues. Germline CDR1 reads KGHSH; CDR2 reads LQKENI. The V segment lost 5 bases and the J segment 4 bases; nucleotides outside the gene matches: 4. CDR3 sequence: CASSSGLARTGELFF. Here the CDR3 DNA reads TGTGCCAGCTCATCGGGACTAGCGCGCACCGGGGAGCTGTTTTTT.

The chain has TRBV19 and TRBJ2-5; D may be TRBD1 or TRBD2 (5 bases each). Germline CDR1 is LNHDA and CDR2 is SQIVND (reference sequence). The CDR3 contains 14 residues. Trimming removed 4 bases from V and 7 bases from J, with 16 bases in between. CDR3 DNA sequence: TGTGCCAGTAGTACCTCGACGGGACGTGGGACCCAGTACTTC. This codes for CASSTSTGRGTQYF. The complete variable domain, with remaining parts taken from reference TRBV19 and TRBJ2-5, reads DGGITQSPKYLFRKEGQNVTLSCEQNLNHDAMYWYRQDPGQGLRLIYYSQIVNDFQKGDIAEGYSVSREKKESFPLTVTSAQKNPTAFYLCASSTSTGRGTQYFGPGTRLLVL.

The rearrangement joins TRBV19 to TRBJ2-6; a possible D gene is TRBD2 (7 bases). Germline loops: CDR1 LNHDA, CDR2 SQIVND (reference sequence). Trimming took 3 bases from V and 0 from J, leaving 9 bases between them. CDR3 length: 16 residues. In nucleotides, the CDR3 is TGTGCCAGTAGTATCCGGGGGGCCTCTGGGGCCAACGTCCTGACTTTC. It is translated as CASSIRGASGANVLTF.

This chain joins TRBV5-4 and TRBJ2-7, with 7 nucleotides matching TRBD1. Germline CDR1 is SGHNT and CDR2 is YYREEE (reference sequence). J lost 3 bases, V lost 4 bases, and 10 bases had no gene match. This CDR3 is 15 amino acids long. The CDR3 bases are TGTGCCAGCAGCACCGACTTACAGGGGAACTACGAGCAGTACTTC. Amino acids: CASSTDLQGNYEQYF.

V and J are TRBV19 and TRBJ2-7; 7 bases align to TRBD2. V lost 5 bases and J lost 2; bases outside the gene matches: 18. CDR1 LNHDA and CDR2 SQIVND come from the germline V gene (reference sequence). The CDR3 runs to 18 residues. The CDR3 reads CASSSGLISGGKAYEQYF. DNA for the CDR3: TGTGCCAGTAGTTCCGGGCTCATTTCGGGGGGAAAGGCCTACGAGCAGTACTTC.

The CDR3: CASSLTPPGGAGGADTQYF. The CDR3 DNA reads TGTGCCAGCAGTTTAACCCCCCCGGGAGGAGCGGGAGGGGCAGATACGCAGTATTTT. The chain has TRBV28 and TRBJ2-3; TRBD2 matches at 10 bases. Germline loops: CDR1 MDHEN, CDR2 SYDVKM. Trimming cost V 2 bases and J 4 bases; bases outside gene matches: 15. The CDR3 has 19 amino acids.

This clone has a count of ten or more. The CDR3 region is CATPQGAQPYGYTF. The CDR3, as DNA: TGTGCCACACCCCAGGGGGCGCAGCCCTATGGCTACACCTTC. The V gene is TRBV30, the J gene TRBJ1-2, with TRBD1 identical over 8 bases. V shed 8 bases, J shed 4 bases, and the junction held 12 bases outside the gene matches. Per the germline V gene, CDR1 is GTSNPN and CDR2 is SVGIG (reference sequence). The CDR3 has 14 amino acids.